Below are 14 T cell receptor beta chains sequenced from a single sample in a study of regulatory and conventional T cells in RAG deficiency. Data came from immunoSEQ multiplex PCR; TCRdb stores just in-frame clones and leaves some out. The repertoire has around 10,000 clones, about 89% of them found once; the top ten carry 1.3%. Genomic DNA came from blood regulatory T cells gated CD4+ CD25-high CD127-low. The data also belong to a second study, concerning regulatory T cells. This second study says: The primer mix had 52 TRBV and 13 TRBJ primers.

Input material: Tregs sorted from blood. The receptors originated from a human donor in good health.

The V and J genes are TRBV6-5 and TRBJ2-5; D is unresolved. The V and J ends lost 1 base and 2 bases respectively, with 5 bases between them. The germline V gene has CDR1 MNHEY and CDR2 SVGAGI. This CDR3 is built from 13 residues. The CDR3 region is CASSYWAQETQYF. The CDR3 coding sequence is TGTGCCAGCAGTTACTGGGCTCAAGAGACCCAGTACTTC.

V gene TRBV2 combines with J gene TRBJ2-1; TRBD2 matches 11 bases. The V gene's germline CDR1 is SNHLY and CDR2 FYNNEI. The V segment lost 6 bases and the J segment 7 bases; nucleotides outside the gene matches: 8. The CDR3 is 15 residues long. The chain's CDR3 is CASSISGRAGNEQFF. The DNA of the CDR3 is TGTGCCAGCAGCATTAGCGGGAGGGCCGGTAATGAGCAGTTCTTC.

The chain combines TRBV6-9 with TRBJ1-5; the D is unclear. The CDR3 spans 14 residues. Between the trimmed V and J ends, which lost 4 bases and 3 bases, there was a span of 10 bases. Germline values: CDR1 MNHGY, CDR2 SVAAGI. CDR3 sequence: CASSSRGYNQPQHF. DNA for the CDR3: TGTGCCAGCAGTTCTCGCGGTTACAATCAGCCCCAGCATTTT.

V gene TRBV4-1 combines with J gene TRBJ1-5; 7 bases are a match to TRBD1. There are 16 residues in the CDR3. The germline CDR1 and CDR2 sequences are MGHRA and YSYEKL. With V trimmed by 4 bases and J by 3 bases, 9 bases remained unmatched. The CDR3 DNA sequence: TGCGCCAGCAGCCCCCGGGCCGACAGGGTCAATCAGCCCCAGCATTTT. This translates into CASSPRADRVNQPQHF.

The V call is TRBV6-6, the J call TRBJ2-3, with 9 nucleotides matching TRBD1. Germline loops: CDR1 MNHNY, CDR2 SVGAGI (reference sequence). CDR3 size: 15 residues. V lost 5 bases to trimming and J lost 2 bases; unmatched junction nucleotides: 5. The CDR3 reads CASSRDRANTDTQYF. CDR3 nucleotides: TGTGCCAGCAGTAGGGACAGGGCGAACACAGATACGCAGTATTTT.

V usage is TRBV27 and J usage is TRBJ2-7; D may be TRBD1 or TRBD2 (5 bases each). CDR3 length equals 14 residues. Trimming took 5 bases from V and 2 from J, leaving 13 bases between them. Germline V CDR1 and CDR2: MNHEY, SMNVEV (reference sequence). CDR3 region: CASSGLGVTYEQYF. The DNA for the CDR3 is TGTGCCAGCAGTGGACTGGGGGTCACCTACGAGCAGTACTTC.

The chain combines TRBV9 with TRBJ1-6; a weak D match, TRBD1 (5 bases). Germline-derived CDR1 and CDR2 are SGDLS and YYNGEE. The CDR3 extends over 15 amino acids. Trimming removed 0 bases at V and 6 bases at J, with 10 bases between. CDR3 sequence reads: CASSVGWGGNSPLHF. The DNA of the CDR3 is TGTGCCAGCAGCGTAGGATGGGGGGGTAATTCACCCCTCCACTTT.

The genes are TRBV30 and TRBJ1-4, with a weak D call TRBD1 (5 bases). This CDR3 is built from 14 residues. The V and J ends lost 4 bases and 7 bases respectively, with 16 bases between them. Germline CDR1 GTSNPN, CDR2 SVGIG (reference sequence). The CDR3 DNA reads TGTGCCTGGAAAGTGGGACGTGGCGGTGAAAAACTGTTTTTT. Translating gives CAWKVGRGGEKLFF.

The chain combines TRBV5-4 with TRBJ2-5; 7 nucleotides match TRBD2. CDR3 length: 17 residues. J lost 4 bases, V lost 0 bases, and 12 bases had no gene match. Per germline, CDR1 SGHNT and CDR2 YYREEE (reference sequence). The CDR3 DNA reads TGTGCCAGCAGCTTGGCCTCTCGGGGGGTTCGCGTAGAGACCCAGTACTTC. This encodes CASSLASRGVRVETQYF.

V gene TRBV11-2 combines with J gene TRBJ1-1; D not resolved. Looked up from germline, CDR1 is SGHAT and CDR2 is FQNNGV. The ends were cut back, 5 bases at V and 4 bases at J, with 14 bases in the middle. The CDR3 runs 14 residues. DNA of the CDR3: TGTGCCAGCAGCCCAAAGATTAGTTCCACTGAAGCTTTCTTT. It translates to CASSPKISSTEAFF. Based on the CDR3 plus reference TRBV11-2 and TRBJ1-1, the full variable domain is EAGVAQSPRYKIIEKRQSVAFWCNPISGHATLYWYQQILGQGPKLLIQFQNNGVVDDSQLPKDRFSAERLKGVDSTLKIQPAKLEDSAVYLCASSPKISSTEAFFGQGTRLTVV.

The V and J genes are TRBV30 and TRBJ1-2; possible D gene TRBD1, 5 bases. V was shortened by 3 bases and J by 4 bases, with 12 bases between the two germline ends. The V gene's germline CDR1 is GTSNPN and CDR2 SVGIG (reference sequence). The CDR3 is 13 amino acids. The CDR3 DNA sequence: TGTGCCTGGAGAGGGGCGCGCGGCTATGGCTACACCTTC. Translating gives CAWRGARGYGYTF.

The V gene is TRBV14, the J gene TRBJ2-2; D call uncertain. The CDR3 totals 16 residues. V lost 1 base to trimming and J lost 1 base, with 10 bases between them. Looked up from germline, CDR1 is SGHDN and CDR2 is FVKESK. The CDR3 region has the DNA TGTGCCAGCAGCCAAGGAACAGACAAGAACACCGGGGAGCTGTTTTTT. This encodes CASSQGTDKNTGELFF.

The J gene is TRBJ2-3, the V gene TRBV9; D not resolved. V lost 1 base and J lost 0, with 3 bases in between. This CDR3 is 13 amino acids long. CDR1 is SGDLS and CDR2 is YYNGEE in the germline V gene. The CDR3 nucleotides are TGTGCCAGCAGCGTAACTAGCACAGATACGCAGTATTTT. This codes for CASSVTSTDTQYF.

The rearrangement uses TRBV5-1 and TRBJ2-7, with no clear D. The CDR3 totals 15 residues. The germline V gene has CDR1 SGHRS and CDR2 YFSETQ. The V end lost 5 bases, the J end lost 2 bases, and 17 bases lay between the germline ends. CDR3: CASSWSSITPYEQYF. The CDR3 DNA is TGCGCCAGCAGTTGGTCTAGTATAACCCCCTACGAGCAGTACTTC.